The 30 T cell receptor beta chains presented below share a single source sample, sequenced in a study of post-analysis software for immune sequencing data (dated by TCRdb to the mid-2010s). Antigens of these TCRs are unknown. The library was made by PCR. The sequencer was an Illumina HiSeq 2500. Unique molecular identifiers were incorporated into TCR beta cDNA libraries to reduce PCR and sequencing biases. Clones were called with MiXCR by TCRdb after fastp trimmed the public reads at Q25, and only in-frame beta chains were retained. Each record represents a unique CDR3 protein, reported with the most common genes and DNA among its rows. The sample table lists about 800,000 distinct CDR3 sequences, 25% to 30% of them with a count of one. The ten largest clones capture about 0.5% of the sample. The full study reports these points: Roughly 5 TRBV segments, including TRBV5-6, TRBV5-1 and TRBV20-1, were significantly more frequent in patients than controls.

Sample: blood. Source of these receptors: a girl aged 5 to 17 with multiple sclerosis.

The V gene is TRBV29-1, the J gene TRBJ2-4; D is unclear. The ends were cut back, 4 bases at V and 8 bases at J, with 30 bases in the middle. CDR3 length equals 18 residues. The germline V gene encodes CDR1 SQVTM and CDR2 ANQGSEA. As DNA, the CDR3 is TGCAGCGTTGCCGAAGTTATTAGGGCGCCCGGGCAGAAGGACATTCAGTACTTC. It specifies CSVAEVIRAPGQKDIQYF.

The rearrangement joins TRBV24-1 to TRBJ2-5; tentatively, D is TRBD1 or TRBD2 (5 bases each). This CDR3 is built from 14 residues. Germline lookup yields CDR1 KGHDR and CDR2 SFDVKD. V lost 2 bases and J lost 1, with 7 bases in between. CDR3 DNA sequence: TGTGCCACCAGTGATTGGGGGAGCCAAGAGACCCAGTACTTC. It codes for CATSDWGSQETQYF.

The table lists this clonotype with a few counts. Here the CDR3 DNA reads TGTGCCACCAGTGAAGGACAGGGCTCCGAGCAGTACTTC. The encoded protein is CATSEGQGSEQYF. The chain is built from TRBV24-1 and TRBJ2-7; 8 bases agree with TRBD1. CDR1 is KGHDR, CDR2 SFDVKD, per germline. The CDR3 loop spans 13 amino acids. Trimming removed 4 bases from V and 6 bases from J; junction bases left unmatched: 4.

This clonotype turned up a few times. The chain couples TRBV18 to TRBJ2-7; 7 bases are shared with TRBD1. J lost 5 bases, V lost 5 bases, and 6 bases had no gene match. Germline V gene sequence: CDR1 KGHSH, CDR2 LQKENI. The CDR3 totals 13 residues. This chain's CDR3 is CASSTKQGNEQYF. Written as DNA, the CDR3 is TGTGCCAGCTCAACTAAACAGGGGAACGAGCAGTACTTC.

This clonotype was counted between two and nine times. The J gene is TRBJ2-7, the V gene TRBV20-1; 12 bases match TRBD2. After removal of 4 bases from V and 2 bases from J, the junction contained 3 bases not matched to a gene. The CDR3 is 14 amino acids. Germline assignment: CDR1 DFQATT and CDR2 SNEGSKA (reference sequence). The CDR3 region is CSAILAGGTYEQYF. The CDR3, as DNA: TGCAGTGCTATACTAGCGGGAGGCACCTACGAGCAGTACTTC.

The rearrangement links TRBV4-3 to TRBJ2-2; D unresolved. Germline V gives CDR1 LGHNA, CDR2 YSLEER. The CDR3 contains 17 residues. Trimming took off 0 bases at V and 4 bases at J, with 15 bases between the two ends. Here the CDR3 DNA reads TGCGCCAGCAGCCAAGAAAGGGTAGACTCCGGCACCGGGGAGCTGTTTTTT. It is translated as CASSQERVDSGTGELFF.

V gene TRBV7-2 combines with J gene TRBJ2-2; D call uncertain. V gave up 5 bases and J gave up 4 bases, with 14 bases separating them. The CDR3 consists of 15 residues. Germline V gene data show CDR1 as SGHTA and CDR2 as FQGNSA. CDR3 bases: TGTGCCAGCAGCGAGGCGGTAGTAGCCACCGGGGAGCTGTTTTTT. Protein: CASSEAVVATGELFF. Complete variable domain (other parts from reference TRBV7-2 and TRBJ2-2): GAGVSQSPSNKVTEKGKDVELRCDPISGHTALYWYRQSLGQGLEFLIYFQGNSAPDKSGLPSDRFSAERTGGSVSTLTIQRTQQEDSAVYLCASSEAVVATGELFFGEGSRLTVL.

This clonotype was counted ten times or more. V usage is TRBV5-1 and J usage is TRBJ2-3, with 7 bases that match TRBD1. Germline V gene sequence: CDR1 SGHRS, CDR2 YFSETQ. V lost 3 bases, J lost 6 bases, and 7 bases stayed unmatched. The CDR3 is 14 amino acids. The CDR3 DNA reads as TGCGCCAGCAGCTACGGGACAGCTTCTGATACGCAGTATTTT. Translating it yields CASSYGTASDTQYF.

This clonotype was counted between two and nine times. The CDR3 DNA is TGCGCCAGCAGCCAACCCGGACTAGCGGGGGGTAATGAGCAGTTCTTC. This codes for CASSQPGLAGGNEQFF. The chain employs TRBV4-1 and TRBJ2-1, with TRBD2 matching 14 bases. In germline, CDR1 is MGHRA, CDR2 YSYEKL. The trim removed 2 bases at V and 7 bases at J, leaving 4 bases unmatched. This CDR3 region has 16 residues.

This chain uses TRBV4-3 with TRBJ2-2; the D is unclear. The germline CDR1 and CDR2 sequences are LGHNA and YSLEER. The CDR3 runs to 13 residues. Trimming shortened V by 0 bases and J by 5 bases, and 4 bases separated the two germline ends. CDR3 in amino acids: CASSQDRTGELFF. DNA of the CDR3: TGCGCCAGCAGCCAAGATCGGACCGGGGAGCTGTTTTTT.

Worth noting for this clonotype: With a much larger clone just one base away, this may be a read error. This chain uses TRBV9 with TRBJ2-7; D might be TRBD2 (5 bases). Trimming stripped 0 bases from V and 7 bases from J, with 8 bases between. From germline, CDR1 is SGDLS and CDR2 YYNGEE. The CDR3 is 12 residues long. In DNA, the CDR3 is TGTGCCAGCAGCGTAGGAGAGCGGGAGCAGTACTTC. Protein sequence: CASSVGEREQYF.

The chain combines TRBV9 with TRBJ2-1, with TRBD2 matching 7 bases. CDR1 is SGDLS and CDR2 is YYNGEE in the germline V gene. J lost 4 bases, V lost 0 bases, and 13 bases had no gene match. The CDR3 runs 18 residues. The CDR3 DNA is TGTGCCAGCAGCGTAGACCGTGGGGGGAGGGCCGGGTACAATGAGCAGTTCTTC. This gives the protein CASSVDRGGRAGYNEQFF.

As concerns this clonotype: The junction departs from the called germline gene at one end, perhaps through a read error. The J gene is TRBJ2-3, the V gene TRBV12-3 or TRBV12-4, with unresolved D. The CDR3 covers 15 residues. CDR3 DNA sequence: TGTGCCAGCAGTTTAGCGGGAATGCGCACAGATGCGCAGTATTTT. Translating it yields CASSLAGMRTDAQYF.

This rearrangement joins TRBV27 to TRBJ2-3; D perhaps matches TRBD2 (6 bases). The CDR3 is made up of 17 amino acids. Deletions cut 2 bases from V and 1 base from J, with 16 bases between. The germline CDR1 and CDR2 sequences are MNHEY and SMNVEV (reference sequence). In DNA form, the CDR3 reads TGTGCCAGCAGTTTAGTGGGAGGTCGCCATGGCACAGATACGCAGTATTTT. It specifies CASSLVGGRHGTDTQYF.

This clonotype turned up a few times. This chain links TRBV12-5 with TRBJ2-7, with D tentatively TRBD1 (6 bases). The CDR3 extends over 16 amino acids. V shed 1 base and J shed 2 bases, with 15 bases lying between them. In germline, CDR1 is LGHNT, CDR2 FRNRAP. The CDR3 nucleotides read TGTGCTAGTGGTTTGGCCGAGACAGGCTCAACCTACGAGCAGTACTTC. Amino acids: CASGLAETGSTYEQYF.

This clonotype was observed a handful of times. The rearrangement joins TRBV20-1 to TRBJ1-4; D remains unclear. CDR3 length: 15 residues. Germline CDR1 DFQATT, CDR2 SNEGSKA (reference sequence). Trimming left V 0 bases short and J 6 bases short, with 14 bases between. The CDR3 spells CSARDAAGPYEKLFF. The DNA of the CDR3 is TGCAGTGCTAGAGATGCGGCAGGCCCCTATGAAAAACTGTTTTTT.

This clonotype was observed many times. The rearrangement uses TRBV28 and TRBJ2-4; D possibly corresponds to TRBD2 (7 bases). CDR1 MDHEN and CDR2 SYDVKM come from the germline V gene. The CDR3 is made up of 12 amino acids. V shed 8 bases and J shed 10 bases, with 15 bases lying between them. CDR3 nucleotides: TGTGCCAGCCTTGGGGGGGCGAAAATTCAGTACTTC. This encodes CASLGGAKIQYF.

This clonotype showed up just a few times. The chain links TRBV20-1 to TRBJ2-3, with 12 bases identical to TRBD2. In germline, CDR1 is DFQATT, CDR2 SNEGSKA (reference sequence). The CDR3 runs 20 residues. V trimming: 1 base; J trimming: 4 bases; junction bases outside the gene matches: 18. In DNA form, the CDR3 reads TGCAGTGCTAGAGTACGGGAGAAAGGGAGACTAGCGGGAGTAGCAGATACGCAGTATTTT. Translating it yields CSARVREKGRLAGVADTQYF.

The DNA of the CDR3 is TGTGCCAGCAGCCTTAGCGGGAGTTGGGGGGGCACAGATACGCAGTATTTT. It encodes CASSLSGSWGGTDTQYF. The chain couples TRBV3-1 to TRBJ2-3; TRBD2 aligns across 9 bases. This CDR3 region has 17 residues. Germline CDR1 is LGHDT and CDR2 is YNNKEL (reference sequence). The trim removed 4 bases at V and 1 base at J, leaving 9 bases unmatched.

Only a few counts were recorded for this clonotype. J is TRBJ2-5 and V is TRBV10-3, with 11 bases that match TRBD2. The V gene end was trimmed by 4 bases and the J gene end by 2 bases; junction bases not matched to a gene: 12. Per the germline V gene, CDR1 is ENHRY and CDR2 is SYGVKD. This CDR3 region has 18 residues. The CDR3 DNA reads TGTGCCATCAGTGCAGGCGTTGGGAGACTAGCGGGACAAGAGACCCAGTACTTC. This codes for CAISAGVGRLAGQETQYF.

As concerns this clonotype: One end of the junction fails to match germline, which may point to a read error. This chain joins TRBV24-1 and TRBJ2-1; 13 bases are a match to TRBD2. CDR3 size: 17 residues. Germline loops: CDR1 KGHDR, CDR2 SFDVKD. Written as DNA, the CDR3 is TGTGCTACCAGTTCGGGACTAGCGGGGAGCTCCTACAATGAGCAGTTCTTC. It yields the protein CATSSGLAGSSYNEQFF.

This clonotype was detected a few times. This chain links TRBV4-3 with TRBJ2-7; D remains ambiguous. Germline lookup yields CDR1 LGHNA and CDR2 YSLEER. The length of the CDR3 is 16 residues. Trimming pared 2 bases from V and 0 bases from J, leaving 14 bases between. CDR3 DNA: TGCGCCAGCAGCCAACGCGGACCGCCTACCTCCTACGAGCAGTACTTC. Translation gives CASSQRGPPTSYEQYF.

The chain joins TRBV6-2 or TRBV6-3 to TRBJ1-2; the match to TRBD1 covers 8 bases. V was pared by 7 bases and J by 8 bases, with 12 bases of the junction left unmatched. Germline V gives CDR1 MNHEY, CDR2 SVGEGT. The CDR3 runs 14 residues. The DNA for the CDR3 is TGTGCCAGCATCGGAGGACAGGGCCCGAGCGGCTACACCTTC. Amino acid sequence: CASIGGQGPSGYTF.

This clonotype showed up just once. J is TRBJ2-3 and V is TRBV29-1, with D possibly called TRBD1 or TRBD2 (5 bases each). The CDR3 has 14 amino acids. V dropped 6 bases and J dropped 6 bases, with 19 bases sitting between them. CDR1 SQVTM and CDR2 ANQGSEA come from the germline V gene. DNA of the CDR3: TGCAGCGTGGGACCGGGCCACCTCAGGGATACGCAGTATTTT. This codes for CSVGPGHLRDTQYF.

This chain links TRBV7-2 with TRBJ1-6, with D possibly being TRBD1 (6 bases). The CDR3 loop spans 18 amino acids. From germline, CDR1 is SGHTA and CDR2 FQGNSA. The V and J ends lost 3 bases and 9 bases respectively, with 24 bases between them. In DNA, the CDR3 is TGTGCCAGCAGCTTTATGGGGGGGGGGCAGGGAAGCGGTTCACCCCTCCACTTT. Protein product: CASSFMGGGQGSGSPLHF.

In DNA, the CDR3 is TGTGCCAGCAGCCGCCCTAGCGGGAGTTCCTACGAGCAGTACTTC. Residues: CASSRPSGSSYEQYF. The genes are TRBV5-6 and TRBJ2-7, with TRBD2 identical over 10 bases. Germline lookup yields CDR1 SGHDT and CDR2 YYEEEE. The CDR3 covers 15 residues. V was clipped by 4 bases and J by 1 base; unmatched bases: 5.

This chain uses TRBV25-1 with TRBJ1-2; 7 bases align to TRBD1. V shed 8 bases, J shed 6 bases, and the junction held 21 bases outside the gene matches. Germline values: CDR1 MGHDK, CDR2 SYGVNS. The CDR3 is 17 amino acids. Here the CDR3 DNA reads TGTGCCAGCCTGGGACGGCGCAGGGGGGGACTCGACCATGGCTACACCTTC. This sequence encodes CASLGRRRGGLDHGYTF.

This clonotype came up a few times. The V call is TRBV7-2, the J call TRBJ1-2; TRBD1 matches 7 bases. The CDR3 sequence is 18 residues long. Germline V gene data show CDR1 as SGHTA and CDR2 as FQGNSA. J gave up 2 bases and V 1 base, and 13 bases lay outside the gene matches. The CDR3 DNA reads TGTGCCAGCAGCTTAGTGGGGGTCGGGTCGGGACAGAACTATGGCTACACCTTC. It specifies CASSLVGVGSGQNYGYTF.

The genes are TRBV18 and TRBJ2-7; D possibly matches TRBD1 or TRBD2 (5 bases each). The germline CDR1 and CDR2 sequences are KGHSH and LQKENI. With 2 bases removed from V and 10 bases from J, the gap between germline ends came to 15 bases. This CDR3 has 13 residues. The CDR3 sequence: CASSPLSRGDQYF. CDR3 DNA sequence: TGTGCCAGCTCACCATTGTCTCGGGGCGATCAGTACTTC.

This chain connects TRBV7-2 to TRBJ2-7; D is possibly TRBD1 (7 bases). The germline V and J ends were trimmed by 5 bases and 3 bases, with 14 bases remaining between them. Germline CDR1 and CDR2: SGHTA and FQGNSA. The CDR3 contains 14 residues. The CDR3 DNA is TGTGCCAGCAGCGAGCAGGGGGGTGGCTACGAGCAGTACTTC. As protein: CASSEQGGGYEQYF.